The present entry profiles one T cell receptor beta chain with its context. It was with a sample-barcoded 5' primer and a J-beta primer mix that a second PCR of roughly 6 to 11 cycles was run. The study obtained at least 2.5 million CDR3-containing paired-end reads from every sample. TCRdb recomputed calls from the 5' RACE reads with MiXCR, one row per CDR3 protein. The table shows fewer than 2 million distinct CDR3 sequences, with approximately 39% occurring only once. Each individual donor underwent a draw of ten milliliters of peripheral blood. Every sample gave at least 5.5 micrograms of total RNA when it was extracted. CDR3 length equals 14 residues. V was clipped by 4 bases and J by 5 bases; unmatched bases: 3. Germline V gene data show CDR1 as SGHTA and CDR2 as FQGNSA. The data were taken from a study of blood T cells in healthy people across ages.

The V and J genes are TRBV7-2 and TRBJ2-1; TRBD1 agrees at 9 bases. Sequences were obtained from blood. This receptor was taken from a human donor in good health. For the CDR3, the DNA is TGTGCCAGCAGCTGGGACAGGGTAAACAATGAGCAGTTCTTC. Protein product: CASSWDRVNNEQFF. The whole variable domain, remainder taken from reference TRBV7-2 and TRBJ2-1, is GAGVSQSPSNKVTEKGKDVELRCDPISGHTALYWYRQSLGQGLEFLIYFQGNSAPDKSGLPSDRFSAERTGGSVSTLTIQRTQQEDSAVYLCASSWDRVNNEQFFGPGTRLTVL.